This T cell receptor (beta chain) is drawn from a study of T cells after yellow fever vaccination. From germline, CDR1 is LNHDA and CDR2 SQIVND (reference sequence). The V gene lost 6 bases and the J gene lost 4 bases, with 9 bases spanning the gap. The CDR3 is made up of 12 amino acids. Only a few counts were recorded for this clonotype. Its target is not known. TCRdb used MiXCR to reprocess the 5' RACE reads, holding one entry per CDR3 protein. The sample has 60,000 to 95,000 distinct CDR3 sequences; around 7.1% are singletons. Study outcomes and limitations: Reappearance after the booster was seen for most primary-vaccination clones, at 96% CD4 and 80% to 90% CD8.

Specimen: CD8+ T cells sorted from PBMCs, collected roughly 10 days after the first yellow fever vaccination. The V and J genes are TRBV19 and TRBJ1-2; a weak D match, TRBD1 (5 bases). This clonotype was obtained from a man aged 18 to 30 who received the YFV17D yellow fever vaccine. CDR3 in DNA: TGTGCCAGTAGAGCAGGGCTCTATGGCTACACCTTC. It is translated as CASRAGLYGYTF.